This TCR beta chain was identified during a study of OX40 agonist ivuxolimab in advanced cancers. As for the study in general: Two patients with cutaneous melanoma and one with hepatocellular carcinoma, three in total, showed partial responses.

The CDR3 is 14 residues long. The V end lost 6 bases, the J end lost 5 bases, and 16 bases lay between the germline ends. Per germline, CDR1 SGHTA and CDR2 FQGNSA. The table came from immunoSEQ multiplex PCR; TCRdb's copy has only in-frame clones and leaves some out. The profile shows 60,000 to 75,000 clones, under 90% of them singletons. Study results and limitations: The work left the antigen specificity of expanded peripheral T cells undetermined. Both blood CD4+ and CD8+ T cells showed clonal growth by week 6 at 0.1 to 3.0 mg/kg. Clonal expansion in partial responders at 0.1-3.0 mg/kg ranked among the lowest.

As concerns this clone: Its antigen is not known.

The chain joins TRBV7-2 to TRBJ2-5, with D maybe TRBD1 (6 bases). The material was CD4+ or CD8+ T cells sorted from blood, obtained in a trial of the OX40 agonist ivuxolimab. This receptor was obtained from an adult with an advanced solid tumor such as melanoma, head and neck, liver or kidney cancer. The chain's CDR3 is CASSLTGSKETQYF. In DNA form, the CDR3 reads TGTGCCAGCAGTTTAACAGGGTCAAAGGAGACCCAGTACTTC.